These T cell receptor beta chains were read from a single sample in a study of T cells in tuberculosis. Libraries were prepared by immunoSEQ multiplex PCR; TCRdb keeps only in-frame clonotypes and omits some of them. Of fewer than 35,000 clones listed, 95% to 96% were seen once; the top ten hold 2.4%. Sequencing was carried out using PBMCs. Source of these receptors: a donor between 10 and 35 years old with latent tuberculosis or without tuberculosis infection. CDR3s include the opening cysteine and the closing phenylalanine or tryptophan. Each record gives: CDR3 length, J gene, clone size, V gene, D gene, CDR3 DNA, CDR3 protein. The D gene is left open where the match is weak. Only part of the rows carry a size: once, few, many, or a class if the clone is expanded.

cdr3_length: 13; j_call: TRBJ1-2; clone_size: -; v_call: TRBV5-6; d_call: -; cdr3_nt: TGTGCCAGCAGCTTCCCCGGGAACTATGGCTACACCTTC; cdr3_aa: CASSFPGNYGYTF
cdr3_length: 15; j_call: TRBJ2-1; clone_size: -; v_call: TRBV27; d_call: TRBD2; cdr3_nt: TGTGCCAGCAGCAACAGCGGGGGGGCCTACAATGAGCAGTTCTTC; cdr3_aa: CASSNSGGAYNEQFF
cdr3_length: 14; j_call: TRBJ2-1; clone_size: once; v_call: TRBV6-1; d_call: TRBD1; cdr3_nt: TGTGCCAGCAGCAGGCTGGGGACAGTCAATGAGCAGTTCTTC; cdr3_aa: CASSRLGTVNEQFF
cdr3_length: 12; j_call: TRBJ1-2; clone_size: -; v_call: TRBV19; d_call: -; cdr3_nt: TGTGCCAGCGTCCAGGGGAACTATGGCTACACCTTC; cdr3_aa: CASVQGNYGYTF
cdr3_length: 13; j_call: TRBJ1-6; clone_size: -; v_call: TRBV27; d_call: TRBD1; cdr3_nt: TGTGCCAGCAGAGGACAGGGCAGATCACCCCTCCACTTT; cdr3_aa: CASRGQGRSPLHF
cdr3_length: 16; j_call: TRBJ1-4; clone_size: few; v_call: TRBV15; d_call: -; cdr3_nt: TGTGCCACCAGCAGAGGAGGGTCCGTCCCGGGGGAAAAACTGTTTTTT; cdr3_aa: CATSRGGSVPGEKLFF
cdr3_length: 16; j_call: TRBJ1-1; clone_size: -; v_call: TRBV6-5; d_call: -; cdr3_nt: TGTGCCAGCAGTTACATTACAGCTCGCTCCCACACTGAAGCTTTCTTT; cdr3_aa: CASSYITARSHTEAFF
cdr3_length: 14; j_call: TRBJ2-7; clone_size: -; v_call: TRBV6-6; d_call: TRBD1; cdr3_nt: TGTGCCAGCAGCTCCACAGGGGATGGCTACGAGCAGTACTTC; cdr3_aa: CASSSTGDGYEQYF
cdr3_length: 15; j_call: TRBJ1-2; clone_size: -; v_call: TRBV28; d_call: -; cdr3_nt: TGTGCCAGCAGTTTACCACAGGGAGTTCCCTATGGCTACACCTTC; cdr3_aa: CASSLPQGVPYGYTF
cdr3_length: 15; j_call: TRBJ1-2; clone_size: -; v_call: TRBV25-1; d_call: TRBD1; cdr3_nt: TGTGCCAGCAGCCCAACCAGACAGGGAATAGATGGCTACACCTTC; cdr3_aa: CASSPTRQGIDGYTF
cdr3_length: 17; j_call: TRBJ2-4; clone_size: -; v_call: TRBV28; d_call: TRBD1; cdr3_nt: TGTGCCAGCAGCTTGACAGGGGGGCTCTTAGCCAAAAACATTCAGTACTTC; cdr3_aa: CASSLTGGLLAKNIQYF
cdr3_length: 14; j_call: TRBJ1-2; clone_size: -; v_call: TRBV6-1; d_call: TRBD1; cdr3_nt: TGTGCCAGCAGTGAAGGGACAGGGGGCTATGGCTACACCTTC; cdr3_aa: CASSEGTGGYGYTF
cdr3_length: 15; j_call: TRBJ1-1; clone_size: -; v_call: TRBV14; d_call: TRBD1; cdr3_nt: TGTGCCAGCAGCCAAGGAGGGACAGTGAACACTGAAGCTTTCTTT; cdr3_aa: CASSQGGTVNTEAFF
cdr3_length: 12; j_call: TRBJ2-1; clone_size: -; v_call: TRBV29-1; d_call: TRBD2; cdr3_nt: TGCAGCGTTATACTAGCGGGCGGTGAGCAGTTCTTC; cdr3_aa: CSVILAGGEQFF
cdr3_length: 14; j_call: TRBJ1-6; clone_size: -; v_call: TRBV5-4; d_call: TRBD1; cdr3_nt: TGTGCCGCCTGGGACAGAACCCGTAATTCACCCCTCCACTTT; cdr3_aa: CAAWDRTRNSPLHF
cdr3_length: 17; j_call: TRBJ2-3; clone_size: -; v_call: TRBV7-2; d_call: TRBD2; cdr3_nt: TGTGCCAGCAGCTTAATCGCGGGGGGGCGTGGCACAGATACGCAGTATTTT; cdr3_aa: CASSLIAGGRGTDTQYF
cdr3_length: 14; j_call: TRBJ2-3; clone_size: once; v_call: TRBV7-6; d_call: -; cdr3_nt: TGTGCCAGCAGCTTAGCTAGGGGGGGAGATACGCAGTATTTT; cdr3_aa: CASSLARGGDTQYF
cdr3_length: 13; j_call: TRBJ1-2; clone_size: -; v_call: TRBV5-5; d_call: -; cdr3_nt: TGTGCCAGCAGCCTCCTCGGGCAGCGGGGCTACACCTTC; cdr3_aa: CASSLLGQRGYTF
cdr3_length: 12; j_call: TRBJ2-1; clone_size: once; v_call: TRBV18; d_call: -; cdr3_nt: TGTGCCAGCTCACCTTCTCCCAATGAGCAGTTCTTC; cdr3_aa: CASSPSPNEQFF
cdr3_length: 12; j_call: TRBJ1-1; clone_size: -; v_call: TRBV5-1; d_call: -; cdr3_nt: TGCGCCAGCAGCGAACAGGGCTTAGAGGCTTTCTTT; cdr3_aa: CASSEQGLEAFF